This T cell receptor beta chain was documented in a study of shared clonotypes between healthy human individuals. Study-wide context: Two women and a few men aged 18 to 49 made up the donors.

Repertoires were generated with immunoSEQ multiplex PCR, while TCRdb's copy carries only in-frame clones and drops some. This table has fewer than 650,000 clones, around three quarters appearing once. Germline CDR1 reads LNHDA; CDR2 reads SQIVND (reference sequence). This CDR3 is built from 16 residues. Trimming cost V 2 bases and J 5 bases, with 16 bases left between them. Sample: PBMCs. The chain joins TRBV19 to TRBJ2-1; D may be TRBD2 (5 bases). The origin of this receptor is a woman between 40 and 50 years old in good health. Some clones in this sample may be carry-over from other donors' samples. The CDR3 sequence: CASSIMGVGRNNEQFF. CDR3 in DNA: TGTGCCAGTAGTATAATGGGAGTAGGTCGGAACAATGAGCAGTTCTTC.